The 14 T cell receptor beta chains in this list originate from one sample, sequenced in a study of Graves' ophthalmopathy and Graves' hyperthyroidism. The sequenced template was RNA, covering the TCR beta CDR3 region. First-round RT-PCR with HTBI primers preceded a second-round multiplex PCR. TCRdb fed the multiplex PCR reads into MiXCR, producing one record per CDR3 protein. Altogether a few hundred thousand distinct CDR3 sequences are present, roughly a sixth being singletons, with the ten largest covering about 12%. Material for sequencing was peripheral blood. These receptors originate from an adult man with Graves' ophthalmopathy.

At least ten counts were recorded for this clonotype. The V gene is TRBV4-1, the J gene TRBJ1-5, with D maybe TRBD1 (5 bases). The germline V gene encodes CDR1 MGHRA and CDR2 YSYEKL. Trimming removed 0 bases at V and 3 bases at J, with 15 bases between. The CDR3 contains 17 residues. The CDR3 region is CASSQEGGEEANQPQHF. In DNA, the CDR3 is TGCGCCAGCAGCCAAGAGGGGGGGGAGGAGGCCAATCAGCCCCAGCATTTT.

This clonotype came up many times. The genes are TRBV20-1 and TRBJ1-5, with 7 bases fitting TRBD1. Germline CDR1 reads DFQATT; CDR2 reads SNEGSKA (reference sequence). The CDR3 totals 14 residues. Trimming at V came to 4 bases and at J to 4 bases, leaving 7 bases not matched to a gene. CDR3 region: CSATEQGRNQPQHF. The CDR3 DNA is TGCAGTGCTACAGAACAGGGGCGGAATCAGCCCCAGCATTTT.

This clonotype was detected ten times or more. The junction does not match germline at one end; this may be a read error. This chain connects TRBV6-1 to TRBJ1-5; TRBD1 is a possible D gene (5 bases). Per the germline V gene, CDR1 is MNHNS and CDR2 is SASEGT. The CDR3 contains 15 residues. CDR3 loop: CAGSPPRGNNQPQHF. The CDR3 nucleotides are TGTGCCGGCAGTCCTCCGAGGGGAAACAATCAGCCCCAGCATTTT.

V gene TRBV18 combines with J gene TRBJ2-7; TRBD2 aligns across 11 bases. The CDR3 sequence is 15 residues long. V lost 2 bases and J lost 7; bases outside the gene matches: 7. Germline V gives CDR1 KGHSH, CDR2 LQKENI. The CDR3: CASSPGLAGGGEQYF. The CDR3 nucleotides read TGTGCCAGCTCACCAGGGCTAGCGGGAGGAGGTGAGCAGTACTTC.

This clonotype has a count of ten or more. The chain uses TRBV2 and TRBJ1-5; 7 bases fit TRBD1. The CDR3 is made up of 14 amino acids. CDR1 and CDR2 from the germline V gene are SNHLY and FYNNEI. J gave up 6 bases and V 7 bases, and 9 bases lay outside the gene matches. The CDR3 coding sequence is TGTGCCAGCACCCCTTGGGACAGCGCTCAGCCCCAGCATTTT. As protein: CASTPWDSAQPQHF.

This clonotype showed up just a few times. The V gene is TRBV27, the J gene TRBJ2-7; D is undetermined. From germline, CDR1 is MNHEY and CDR2 SMNVEV (reference sequence). V was cut by 0 bases and J by 5 bases, with 17 bases left in between. The length of the CDR3 is 16 residues. The DNA for the CDR3 is TGTGCCAGCAGTTTATCAAGGGTTACCAAAGGAAACGAGCAGTACTTC. This sequence encodes CASSLSRVTKGNEQYF.

This clonotype was seen repeatedly, ten times or more. This sequence joins TRBV30 and TRBJ1-2; D remains unclear. The CDR3 covers 11 residues. Trimming took off 1 base at V and 5 bases at J, with 5 bases between the two ends. CDR1 and CDR2 (germline): GTSNPN, SVGIG (reference sequence). The CDR3 DNA reads as TGTGCCTGGAGTGACAGATATGGCTACACCTTC. Amino acids: CAWSDRYGYTF.

In this sample, this clonotype turned up many times. The chain carries TRBV30 and TRBJ1-6, with TRBD1 as a possible D gene (6 bases). Germline V gives CDR1 GTSNPN, CDR2 SVGIG (reference sequence). This CDR3 is 16 amino acids long. The V gene lost 3 bases and the J gene lost 3 bases, with 15 bases spanning the gap. The CDR3 DNA reads as TGTGCCTGGAGGCAAGGACAGTTATTCTATAATTCACCCCTCCACTTT. Translating it yields CAWRQGQLFYNSPLHF.

This clonotype was seen repeatedly, ten times or more. This chain uses TRBV24-1 with TRBJ2-7, with a possible D match to TRBD2 (7 bases). CDR1 is KGHDR and CDR2 is SFDVKD in the germline V gene. V was trimmed by 4 bases and J by 1 base, leaving 16 bases between them. This CDR3 comprises 16 residues. CDR3 bases: TGTGCCACCAGTGACTCACCCGGGGGGCCTTCCTACGAGCAGTACTTC. Residues: CATSDSPGGPSYEQYF.

V is TRBV11-2 and J is TRBJ2-5; 9 positions agree with TRBD1. The CDR3 consists of 20 residues. The germline V gene encodes CDR1 SGHAT and CDR2 FQNNGV. V shed 5 bases and J 0 bases; nucleotides not matched to a gene: 19. CDR3 in amino acids: CASSRIAGTGRFGDQETQYF. The CDR3 DNA reads TGTGCCAGCAGCCGAATCGCCGGGACAGGGAGATTTGGGGACCAAGAGACCCAGTACTTC.

This clonotype was counted many times. The chain links TRBV7-9 to TRBJ2-7, with D perhaps matching TRBD2 (5 bases). In germline, CDR1 is SEHNR, CDR2 FQNEAQ (reference sequence). The V gene lost 4 bases and the J gene lost 2 bases, with 12 bases spanning the gap. The CDR3 is 14 amino acids. The CDR3 DNA reads as TGTGCCAGCAGCTCCCGGGGAAGACCCTACGAGCAGTACTTC. As protein: CASSSRGRPYEQYF.

The table lists this clonotype with many counts. J is TRBJ1-5 and V is TRBV6-2 or TRBV6-3; unclear D gene. Germline CDR1 MNHEY, CDR2 SVGEGT. CDR3 length equals 14 residues. Deletions cut 6 bases from V and 5 bases from J, with 14 bases between. CDR3 bases: TGTGCCAGCAGCCGAAACCCAGAAGATCAGCCCCAGCATTTT. Its protein is CASSRNPEDQPQHF.

This clonotype has ten or more counts. V usage is TRBV7-6 and J usage is TRBJ1-5, with a weak D call TRBD1 (6 bases). The germline V and J ends were trimmed by 1 base and 7 bases, with 11 bases remaining between them. The CDR3 extends over 14 amino acids. Germline lookup yields CDR1 SGHVS and CDR2 FNYEAQ. The CDR3 here is CASSLGEGGQPQHF. The CDR3, as DNA: TGTGCCAGCAGCTTAGGGGAGGGGGGGCAGCCCCAGCATTTT.

This clonotype was detected ten times or more. The rearrangement joins TRBV12-3 or TRBV12-4 to TRBJ2-6; D is unclear. V was trimmed by 7 bases and J by 7 bases, leaving 8 bases between them. The CDR3 has 12 residues. This chain's CDR3 is CASKTGANVLTF. CDR3 in DNA: TGTGCCAGCAAGACCGGCGCCAACGTCCTGACTTTC.